Detailed here is one TCR beta chain. Its antigen has not been determined. Per-nucleotide qualities are absent, and no much larger clonotype sits a single base away. TCR beta CDR3 regions were amplified from RNA transcripts for repertoire sequencing. The first round was an RT-PCR using HTBI primers with the Qiagen OneStep RT-PCR kit, and this first round was followed by a second-round multiplex PCR, then size selection and purification. Libraries were sequenced on an Illumina HiSeq2000 using paired-end 100 bp reads. Per the original workflow: SOAPnuke was used to process the reads, removing any read that contained adapters or uncalled bases, had a mean Phred below 15, or lacked an exact match to the constant primer or identifier. COPE v1.2.5 was used to merge high-quality paired reads. Clonotypes were defined as unique nucleotide sequences and were aligned to IMGT TRB V, D and J references using MiTCR v1.1. Only V-J combinations with frequency above 0.0001 were analysed, covering over 99% of repertoires. For each V-J combination, a TCR clonal expansion and chaos score was defined as the ratio of F50 clonal expansion to chaos observed in the TCRdist matrix. Welch's t-statistics and random forest were used to reduce the features to 13 V-J combinations, which were then used as input to a naive Bayes classifier. Thyroid-blood repertoire similarity was quantified with the Morisita-Horn index. Using fastp at Q25 and MiXCR, TCRdb reprocessed the public reads and kept productive beta chains. Identical CDR3 proteins give one entry, which carries the most common genes and DNA. The V and J calls here are based on TCRdb, not the publication. This sample is represented by about 370,000 distinct CDR3 sequences; around 19% of them were singletons. The top ten clonotypes cover roughly 1.4% of the sample.

The record originates from a study of Graves' ophthalmopathy and Graves' hyperthyroidism (dated by TCRdb to between 2018 and 2020). Study-wide context: Peripheral blood samples were taken at the time of initial diagnosis, before any treatment was given. In total, 135 blood samples were TCR-sequenced: some 43 ophthalmopathy, some 75 hyperthyroidism and around 17 hyperthyroidism-to-ophthalmopathy patients. For independent validation, a separate cohort was made up of approximately 19 hyperthyroidism patients plus 17 patients who later progressed from hyperthyroidism to ophthalmopathy. The 85 to 100 discovery patients were divided at random into training and test sets in a 7:3 ratio. To tell Graves' ophthalmopathy apart from Graves' hyperthyroidism, and to predict which patients would progress to ophthalmopathy, the study relied on TCR beta repertoire signatures. In five to seven hyperthyroidism patients, T-cell repertoires of thyroid tissue and blood were compared. To explore V-J signatures distinguishing ophthalmopathy from hyperthyroidism, a discovery set of around 97 patients (about 43 ophthalmopathy, about 57 stable hyperthyroidism) was enrolled. Following sampling, methimazole starting at 30 mg daily was administered to hyperthyroidism patients, and high-dose intravenous methylprednisolone was administered to ophthalmopathy patients. Beyond this particular receptor, the publication reports: Most of the expanded thyroid clonotypes with a frequency above 0.001 were also detected in blood, and it was suggested that the thyroid immune response may be reflected by blood repertoires. In validation, the model predicted ophthalmopathy progression with more than 70% sensitivity and roughly 72% specificity; more than ten predicted patients were CT-confirmed with GO in a median of around 6 months. The 13-signature model separated ophthalmopathy from stable hyperthyroidism with around 90% sensitivity and 81.08% specificity in cross-validation, and 80%/75% in the test set. Sample size was not statistically predetermined, and group allocation was not concealed from the investigators.

Ophthalmopathy patients were characterized by moderately to severely active disease, a Clinical Activity Score of at least 3, a NOSPECS grade of at least 4, and a disease duration under 3 months. Patients with other autoimmune diseases, uncontrolled infections, pregnancy or lactation were excluded. Clinical symptoms, serum thyroxine, TRAb, thyroid ultrasound and orbital computed tomography were used for diagnosis. Ficoll-Paque density gradient centrifugation was used to isolate PBMCs from around 10 ml of fresh peripheral blood. Total RNA was extracted with Trizol reagent and quality-checked on an Agilent 2100 Bioanalyzer. After removal of 5 bases from V and 0 bases from J, the junction retains 5 bases not matched to a gene. The germline V gene supplies CDR1 MNHEY and CDR2 SVGEGT. CDR3 length: 15 amino acids, cysteine to phenylalanine. Just the 45-base CDR3 DNA is kept, in frame starting at base 1.

Sequenced: peripheral blood. This clonotype was obtained from a woman younger than 30 with Graves' ophthalmopathy. Donor details come from another sample of the same person, matched by shared clones. The chain couples TRBV6-2 or TRBV6-3 to TRBJ2-7, with TRBD2 identical over 9 junction bases. The CDR3 region reads CASSTWTSDSYEQYF. Read as DNA, the sequence is TGTGCCAGCAGTACCTGGACTAGCGACTCCTACGAGCAGTACTTC.